The clone carrying this T cell receptor (beta chain) was seen more than once but under ten times. This record comes from a study of T-cell reconstitution after alpha-beta-depleted transplantation in children. The authors prepared the TCRbeta library with unique molecular identifiers. A single record per CDR3 protein comes from TCRdb applying MiXCR to the PCR reads. The sample holds 380,000 or so distinct CDR3 sequences; 13% are singletons and the top ten take approximately 4.2%. Looked up from germline, CDR1 is WNHNN and CDR2 is SYGVQD (reference sequence). The J segment lost 2 bases and the V segment lost 7 bases, leaving 14 bases of the junction unmatched. This CDR3 has 18 amino acids.

Sequenced material: PBMCs, taken from the stem cell graft. The chain couples TRBV10-1 to TRBJ2-7; 13 bases agree with TRBD2. This TCR derives from a human donor who donated a stem cell graft to a child with Fanconi anemia. This CDR3 reads CASIKTSGGTYLTYEQYV. The CDR3 DNA sequence: TGCGCCAGCATAAAGACTAGCGGGGGGACGTATTTAACCTACGAGCAGTACGTC.